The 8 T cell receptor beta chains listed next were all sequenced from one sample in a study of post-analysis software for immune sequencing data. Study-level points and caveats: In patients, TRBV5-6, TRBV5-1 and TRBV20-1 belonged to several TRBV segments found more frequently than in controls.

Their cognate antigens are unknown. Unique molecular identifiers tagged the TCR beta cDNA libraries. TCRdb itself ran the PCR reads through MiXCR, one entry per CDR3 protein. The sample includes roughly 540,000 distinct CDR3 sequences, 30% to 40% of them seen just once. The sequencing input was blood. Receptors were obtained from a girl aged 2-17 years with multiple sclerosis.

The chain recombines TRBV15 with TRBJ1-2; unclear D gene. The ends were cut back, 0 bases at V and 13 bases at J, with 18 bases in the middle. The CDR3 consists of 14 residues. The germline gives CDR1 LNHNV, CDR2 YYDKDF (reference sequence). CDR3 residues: CATSRDVRLMAGTF. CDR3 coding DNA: TGTGCCACCAGCAGAGATGTCCGCCTTATGGCAGGCACCTTC.

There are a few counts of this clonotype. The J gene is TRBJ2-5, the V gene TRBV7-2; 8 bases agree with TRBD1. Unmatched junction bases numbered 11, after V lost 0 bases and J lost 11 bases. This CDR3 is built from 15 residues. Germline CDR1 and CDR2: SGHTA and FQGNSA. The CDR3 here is CASSLADWTGRWQYF. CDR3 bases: TGTGCCAGCAGCTTAGCGGATTGGACAGGGCGATGGCAGTACTTC.

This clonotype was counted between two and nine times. CDR3 nucleotide sequence: TGCAGTGCTAGAGTCGCAGGGGCTTTCTACGAGCAGTACTTC. Amino acids: CSARVAGAFYEQYF. This chain links TRBV20-1 with TRBJ2-7; perhaps TRBD1 as D (6 bases). Looked up from germline, CDR1 is DFQATT and CDR2 is SNEGSKA (reference sequence). V was trimmed by 1 base and J by 3 bases, leaving 13 bases between them. This CDR3 has 14 residues.

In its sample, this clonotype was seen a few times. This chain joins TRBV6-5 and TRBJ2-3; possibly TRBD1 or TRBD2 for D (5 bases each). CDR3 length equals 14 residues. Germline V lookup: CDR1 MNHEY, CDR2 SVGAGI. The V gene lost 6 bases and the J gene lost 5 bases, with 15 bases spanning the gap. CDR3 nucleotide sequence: TGTGCCAGCAGCGGGGCCCTCCTCGGAGATACGCAGTATTTT. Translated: CASSGALLGDTQYF.

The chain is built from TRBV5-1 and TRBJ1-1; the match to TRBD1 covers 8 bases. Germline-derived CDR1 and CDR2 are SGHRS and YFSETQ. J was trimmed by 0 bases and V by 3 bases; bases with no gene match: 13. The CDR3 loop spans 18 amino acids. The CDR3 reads CASSSLGLTGAMNTEAFF. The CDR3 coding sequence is TGCGCCAGCAGCTCATTGGGGTTGACAGGGGCAATGAACACTGAAGCTTTCTTT.

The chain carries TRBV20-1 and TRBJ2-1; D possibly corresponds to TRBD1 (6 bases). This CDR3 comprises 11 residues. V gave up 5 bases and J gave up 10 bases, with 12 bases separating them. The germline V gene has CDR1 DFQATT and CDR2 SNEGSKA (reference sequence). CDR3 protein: CSASTGWEQFF. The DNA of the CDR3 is TGCAGTGCTTCGACAGGTTGGGAGCAGTTCTTC.

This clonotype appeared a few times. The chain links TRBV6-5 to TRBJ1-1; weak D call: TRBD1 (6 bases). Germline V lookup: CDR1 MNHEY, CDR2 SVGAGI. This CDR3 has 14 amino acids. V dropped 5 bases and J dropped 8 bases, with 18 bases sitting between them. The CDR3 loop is CASSPGTSQGEAFF. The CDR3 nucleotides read TGTGCCAGCAGTCCTGGGACGTCCCAGGGGGAAGCTTTCTTT.

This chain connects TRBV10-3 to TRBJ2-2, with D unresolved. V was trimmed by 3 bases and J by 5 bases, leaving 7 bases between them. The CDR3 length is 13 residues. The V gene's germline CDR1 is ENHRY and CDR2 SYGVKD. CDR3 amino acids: CAISESVTGELFF. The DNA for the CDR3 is TGTGCCATCAGTGAAAGTGTGACCGGGGAGCTGTTTTTT.